This T cell receptor beta chain was recorded in a study of T cell changes during pregnancy in multiple sclerosis. The CDR3 has 13 amino acids. Germline CDR1 and CDR2: LNHDA and SQIVND (reference sequence). The V gene end was trimmed by 4 bases and the J gene end by 10 bases; junction bases not matched to a gene: 8. Produced via immunoSEQ multiplex PCR; TCRdb's table is partial and in-frame only. This sample has about 35,000 clones, with 85% to 95% found just once. The receptor comes from a female donor with multiple sclerosis, enrolled in a pregnancy study. V is TRBV19 and J is TRBJ1-1, with 8 bases matching TRBD1. The sample here was CD4+ T cells from peripheral blood mononuclear cells, taken in the first trimester of pregnancy. For the CDR3, the DNA is TGTGCCAGTAGTAAGCGGGGAGACAGGGGAGCTTTCTTT. Protein product: CASSKRGDRGAFF.